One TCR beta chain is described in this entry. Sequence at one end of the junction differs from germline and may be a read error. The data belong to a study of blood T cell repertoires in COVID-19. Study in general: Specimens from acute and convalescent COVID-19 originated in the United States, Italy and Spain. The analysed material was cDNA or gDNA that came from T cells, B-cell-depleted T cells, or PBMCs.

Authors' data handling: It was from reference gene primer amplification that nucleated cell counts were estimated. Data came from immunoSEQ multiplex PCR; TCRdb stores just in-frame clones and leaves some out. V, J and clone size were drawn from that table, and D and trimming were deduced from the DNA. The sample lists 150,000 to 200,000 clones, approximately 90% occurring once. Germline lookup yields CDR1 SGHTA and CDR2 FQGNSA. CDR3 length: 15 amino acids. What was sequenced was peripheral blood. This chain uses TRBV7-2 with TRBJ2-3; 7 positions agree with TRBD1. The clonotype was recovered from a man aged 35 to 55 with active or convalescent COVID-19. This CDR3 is CASSLMGRGTDTQYF. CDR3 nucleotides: TGTGCTAGCAGCTTAATGGGCAGGGGGACAGATACGCAGTATTTT. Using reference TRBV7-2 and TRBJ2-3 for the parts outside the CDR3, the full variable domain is GAGVSQSPSNKVTEKGKDVELRCDPISGHTALYWYRQSLGQGLEFLIYFQGNSAPDKSGLPSDRFSAERTGGSVSTLTIQRTQQEDSAVYLCASSLMGRGTDTQYFGPGTRLTVL.